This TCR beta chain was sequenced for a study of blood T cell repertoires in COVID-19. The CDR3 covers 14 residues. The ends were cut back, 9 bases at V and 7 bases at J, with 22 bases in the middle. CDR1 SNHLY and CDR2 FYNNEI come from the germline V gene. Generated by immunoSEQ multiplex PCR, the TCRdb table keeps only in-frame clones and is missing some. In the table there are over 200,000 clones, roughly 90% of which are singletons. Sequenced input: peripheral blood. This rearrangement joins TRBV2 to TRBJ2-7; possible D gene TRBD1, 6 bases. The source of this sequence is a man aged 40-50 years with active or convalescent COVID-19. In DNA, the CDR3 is TGTGCCAGATCACTTATAGTAACAGGGCAAGAGCAGTACTTC. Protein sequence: CARSLIVTGQEQYF.